This TCR beta chain originates from a study of cytomegalovirus exposure and HLA in healthy donors (dated 2017 in TCRdb). Broadly, across the study: According to an earlier analysis of 587 of the donors, about 179 million T cells yielded 117 million unique TCR beta sequences and around 300 Gb of sequence data. Every discovery cohort repertoire had been produced on one sequencing platform. An earlier analysis of fewer than 700 of the donors applied high-throughput TCR beta sequencing to assess whether each TCR beta V gene segment acted as functional or pseudogenic. An early release covering roughly 600 HLA-typed donors comprised about 320 gigabases of sequencing data and some 79 million unique TCR sequences. The genetic ancestry cluster associated with self-reported Caucasian donors included approximately 85% of the 398 genotyped donors. In a later analysis, previously published TCR beta repertoires from about 640 donors were re-analyzed and high-resolution HLA genotyping was added so that TCR occurrence patterns could be studied. HLA typing covered class I and class II loci at four-digit resolution. Donor age, sex, ethnicity and CMV serostatus were compiled together with the repertoire data. The study aimed to test whether signatures of past pathogen exposure could be identified by cataloging public T cell receptors. Typing coverage differed by locus: A, B, C, DRB1 and DQB1 were typed in roughly 629-640 donors, DQA1 in about 500, DPA1 in approximately 610, and DPB1 in about 450. Genome-wide SNP genotypes for about 60% of the roughly 670 donors were used in a later genetic analysis, which treated that subset as a discovery cohort. To predict cytomegalovirus infection status, the study brought together high-throughput TCR immunosequencing, statistical association of individual TCRs with disease status, and machine learning. The later analysis used no new phenotypic data to find candidate immune exposures, relying instead on TCR beta sequences and their occurrence across donors. Using immunosequencing, the study profiled T cell repertoires from fewer than 850 subjects and related those repertoires to cytomegalovirus serostatus. Among some 410 genotyped donors of the cohort, an average of about 220,000 unique TCR beta nucleotide sequences was sequenced per donor, of which 15% to 20% were non-productive. A separate validation cohort of about 110 different subjects was used in addition to the approximately 670-subject first cohort. About five DR-DQ haplotypes were handled as single units for association and clustering, since linkage in the cohort was strong. Results and caveats for the whole study, not just this receptor: Some IMGT-functional V segments, including TRBV6-2 and TRBV6-3, could not be distinguished by the 87-base-pair reads and were therefore excluded. A further reported finding was that TCR beta sequences accurately predicted the HLA-A and HLA-B alleles for most subjects in the first cohort. A group of highly shared sequence variants was considered likely to be a technical artifact of the sequencing pipeline. Roughly uniform sequencing depth across donors was assumed in presence/absence analyses, although this assumption may not hold. According to a later analysis, most CMV-associated TCR beta chains appeared to be HLA-restricted, and the HLA associations seemed to be driven largely by CMV exposure. Across donors, most TCR sequences were observed very rarely, whereas some public TCRs were present in many individuals. Specific HLA alleles were associated with 15,000 to 20,000 TCR beta sequences at a false discovery rate of 0.05 in a later analysis. In an earlier analysis of 587 of the donors, most TCR beta V segments appeared in productive rearrangements about 87% or about 30% of the time, broadly matching IMGT annotations. In a later analysis, several top co-occurrence clusters were reported to appear linked to parvovirus B19, influenza, CMV and Epstein-Barr virus. According to the authors, the approach could potentially be generalized to other disease states and immunological phenotypes. In both the original and validation cohorts, the classifier was reported to diagnose cytomegalovirus status with high specificity and sensitivity. The study gave a list of under 200 TCR beta chains associated with cytomegalovirus. HLA typing was unavailable for some donors at each locus, so association tests used only the typed subset. A few of the identified cytomegalovirus-associated TCR beta chains were confirmed in vitro to be specific for cytomegalovirus antigens. Strong co-occurrence of HLA alleles, especially DR and DQ, made assigning TCR associations to individual alleles difficult. According to a later genetic analysis, donors in an Asian-associated ancestry cluster had fewer N-insertions in productive TCRs than the approximately 670-donor mean. Because counts were too low, approximately 18 rarely observed V segments, including chromosome 9 orphons, were excluded from the earlier analysis of about 500 of the donors. For the cohort, immune exposure information was limited to CMV serostatus. In this cohort, only TCR beta chains were sequenced, and detectable features were limited by the absence of alpha or paired-chain data. Linkage disequilibrium might explain the correlated functional status among segregating V segments, but an unknown experimental factor could not be excluded. In a later analysis, the rate of TCR association differed among HLA loci, with DRB1 alleles having the most associated TCRs and HLA-C alleles having the fewest. V-gene and J-gene trimming of TCR beta chains was associated with a missense DCLRE1C variant in a later genetic analysis, and the association was replicated in an independent cohort. A later analysis found that HLA-associated TCR beta chains were more clonally expanded and had lower generation probabilities than equally common non-associated chains.

As regards this clone: No antigen is known for it. Base qualities are not recorded, but no much larger clone differs from it by a single base.

The library was produced with the immunoSEQ multiplex PCR assay. For the multiplex PCR, a mixture combining 60 forward primers for TCR Vbeta segments and 13 reverse primers for TCR Jbeta segments was used. The CDR3 region of rearranged TCR beta genes was amplified from genomic DNA by a multiplex PCR assay. The amplified TCR beta libraries were sequenced on the Illumina HiSeq System as 87-base-pair reads. In the paper's pipeline: Across the roughly 600 repertoires, a later analysis counted 75 million to 90 million unique TCR beta chains, approximately 12 million of which were shared by at least two donors. To remove PCR and sequencing errors, raw reads were error-corrected and collapsed into unique sequences using a nearest-neighbor algorithm that merged closely related sequences. CDR3 sequences were aligned to IMGT reference sequences to assign V, D and J gene segments. For a sequence to be retained, at least a six-nucleotide match to both a V gene segment and a J gene segment was required. A rearrangement was called productive if the CDR3 had no stop codons and remained in frame with V and J, and every other rearrangement was called non-productive. Following IMGT convention, CDR3 was defined as the stretch from the second conserved V-encoded cysteine to the conserved J-encoded phenylalanine. The earlier analysis of 587 of the donors excluded any sequence lacking an unambiguous match to a single V gene segment. An earlier analysis of almost 600 of the donors classified V segments as functional when productive rearrangements were above 56.7% and as segregating when the standard deviation between donors was above 5%. A statistical classification framework was built to diagnose cytomegalovirus status from the catalog of TCR beta chain sequences. A later analysis assigned V and J genes by comparing TCR nucleotide sequences with IMGT/GENE-DB human TR gene sequences. In a later analysis, CDR3 sequences and most-parsimonious VDJ recombination scenarios were assigned using the TCRdist pipeline. A later analysis defined each TCR beta chain by its CDR3 amino acid sequence plus V-gene family, and excluded reads lacking a unique V-gene family. As a way to deal with suspected cross-contamination and a sequencing artifact, a later analysis dropped approximately 570 nucleotide sequences that were highly shared and had low generation probability. In a later analysis, a clonal expansion index for each public chain was calculated from normalized within-repertoire ranks of inferred template counts. In a later analysis, generation probabilities were computed with a VDJ recombination model fitted to out-of-frame rearrangements, and the resulting probabilities were checked against IGoR. Hypergeometric tests were used in a later analysis to score TCR-TCR, TCR-HLA and TCR-CMV co-occurrence, with a repertoire-size bias correction applied to the TCR pairs. In a later analysis, false discovery rates were estimated by permuting HLA or CMV assignments 20 times. In a later analysis, co-occurring TCRs were grouped using DBSCAN, and TCRdist sequence similarity was added for clustering within HLA-allele-positive subsets. Co-occurrence clustering excluded repertoires with fewer than 30,000 or more than 120,000 public chains, plus five with anomalous nucleotide sharing. As stored in TCRdb, this immuneACCESS dataset retains in-frame rearrangements with V and J assigned. A fraction of the clones does not appear; measured against another copy, unresolved V genes explain less than half of the discrepancy, and the remainder lacks a known reason. V, J and clone size were drawn from that table, and D and trimming were deduced from the DNA. This sample holds some 160,000 clones; 75% to 80% were observed only once. Of the sample, 1.5% to 2% falls within the top ten clones.

In total, 666 healthy bone marrow donors made up the cohort. All cohort members were sampled while nominally healthy, although unrecorded immune exposures were likely present. The donor was CMV seronegative and was included in the group of approximately 350 seronegative cohort members. A peripheral blood sample was collected from each donor, and TCR beta sequencing was performed on peripheral blood mononuclear cells. The Qiagen DNeasy Blood Extraction Kit was used to extract genomic DNA from the blood cell samples. V is shortened by 6 bases, J by 8 bases, and the region joining them spans 29 bases. CDR1 is given as SNHLY and CDR2 as FYNNEI, both from the germline V gene. The CDR3 has 18 amino acids, counting the end cysteine and phenylalanine. Kept here is only the CDR3 DNA, which spans 54 bases and is read in frame from base 1.

The sequence links TRBV2 to TRBJ2-1; the best D guess is TRBD2, with 5 bases matching. The source of this sequence is a young woman in good health and CMV-seronegative. The sequenced sample was PBMCs. The CDR3 region has the sequence CASSPHELGLLTRYEQFF. In nucleotides, the sequence is TGTGCCAGCAGCCCGCATGAACTAGGACTCCTAACACGCTATGAGCAGTTCTTC.